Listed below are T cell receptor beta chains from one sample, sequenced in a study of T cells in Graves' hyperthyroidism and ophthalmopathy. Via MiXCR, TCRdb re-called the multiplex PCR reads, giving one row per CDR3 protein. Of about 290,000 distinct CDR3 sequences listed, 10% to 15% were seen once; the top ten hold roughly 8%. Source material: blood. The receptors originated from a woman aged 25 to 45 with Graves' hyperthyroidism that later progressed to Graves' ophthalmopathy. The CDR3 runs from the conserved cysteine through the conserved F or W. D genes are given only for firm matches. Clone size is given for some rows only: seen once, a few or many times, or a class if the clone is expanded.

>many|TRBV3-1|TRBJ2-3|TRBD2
CASSTPAGGSTDTQYF
TGTGCCAGCAGTACCCCAGCGGGAGGGAGCACAGATACGCAGTATTTT
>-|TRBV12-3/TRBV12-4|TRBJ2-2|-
CATIDKNTGELFF
TGTGCCACCATCGACAAAAACACCGGGGAGCTGTTTTTT
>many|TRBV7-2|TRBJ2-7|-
CASSLAGTSPYEQYF
TGTGCCAGCAGCCTCGCCGGGACTTCCCCCTACGAGCAGTACTTC
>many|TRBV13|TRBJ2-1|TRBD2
CASSSGLASWGEQFF
TGTGCCAGCAGCTCGGGACTAGCGTCTTGGGGTGAGCAGTTCTTC
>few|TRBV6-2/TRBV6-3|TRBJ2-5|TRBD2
CASSLPRTSGKETQYF
TGTGCCAGCAGCCTTCCCCGGACTAGCGGGAAAGAGACCCAGTACTTC
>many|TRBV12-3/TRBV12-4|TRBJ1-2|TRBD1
CASTQGGAVGNNGYTF
TGTGCCAGCACTCAGGGGGGCGCAGTAGGAAATAATGGCTACACCTTC
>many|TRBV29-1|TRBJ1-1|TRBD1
CSVELRDREEAFF
TGCAGCGTTGAATTACGCGACAGGGAAGAAGCTTTCTTT
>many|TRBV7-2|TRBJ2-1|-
CASSLSANEQFF
TGTGCCAGCAGCTTATCAGCTAATGAGCAGTTCTTC
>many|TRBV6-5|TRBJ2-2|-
CASSYSWISDKLFF
TGTGCCAGCAGTTACTCGTGGATCTCGGACAAGCTGTTTTTT
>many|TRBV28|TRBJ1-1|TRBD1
CASSQTGRATEAFF
TGTGCCAGCAGTCAGACAGGGCGTGCCACTGAAGCTTTCTTT
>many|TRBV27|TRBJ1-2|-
CASSPAVKKANYGYTF
TGTGCCAGCAGTCCCGCCGTAAAGAAGGCCAACTATGGCTACACCTTC
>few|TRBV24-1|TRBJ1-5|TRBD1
CATSDLHGQVQHF
TGTGCCACCAGTGATTTGCATGGACAGGTCCAGCATTTT
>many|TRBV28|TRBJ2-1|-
CASSHGGNEQFF
TGTGCCAGCAGCCATGGGGGGAATGAGCAGTTCTTC
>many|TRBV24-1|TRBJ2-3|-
CATSDPRNPTDTQYF
TGTGCCACCAGTGATCCCAGAAATCCCACAGATACGCAGTATTTT
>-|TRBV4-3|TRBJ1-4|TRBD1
CASSQGTASATNEKLFF
TGCGCCAGCAGCCAGGGGACAGCGAGTGCAACTAATGAAAAACTGTTTTTT
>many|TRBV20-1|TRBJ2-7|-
CSAREMYEQYF
TGCAGTGCTAGGGAAATGTACGAGCAGTACTTC
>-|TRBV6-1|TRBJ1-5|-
CASSEGSNQPQHF
TGTGCCAGCAGTGAAGGGTCCAATCAGCCCCAGCATTTT
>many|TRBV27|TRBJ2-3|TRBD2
CASSANLPGLAIPDTQYF
TGTGCCAGCAGTGCTAACCTTCCGGGACTAGCGATTCCAGATACGCAGTATTTT
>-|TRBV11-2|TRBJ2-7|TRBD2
CASSPGLAVDEQYF
TGTGCCAGCAGCCCGGGACTAGCGGTCGACGAGCAGTACTTC
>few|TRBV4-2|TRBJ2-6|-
CASSQGPGANVLTF
TGTGCCAGCAGCCAGGGGCCCGGGGCCAACGTCCTGACTTTC
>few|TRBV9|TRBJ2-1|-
CASSVSGTYHNEQFF
TGTGCCAGCAGCGTATCCGGGACCTACCATAATGAGCAGTTCTTC
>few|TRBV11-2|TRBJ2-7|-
CASSLLGGTASYEQYF
TGTGCCAGCAGCCTACTAGGTGGGACGGCATCCTACGAGCAGTACTTC
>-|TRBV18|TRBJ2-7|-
CASSGVSSYEQYF
TGTGCCAGCTCGGGCGTGAGCTCCTACGAGCAGTACTTC
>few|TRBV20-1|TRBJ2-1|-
CSASKLFRSDNEQFF
TGCAGTGCTAGTAAGCTTTTCCGCTCGGACAATGAGCAGTTCTTC
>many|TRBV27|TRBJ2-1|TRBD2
CASSLRLAGPSSYNEQFF
TGTGCCAGCAGTTTACGGTTAGCGGGTCCCAGCTCCTACAATGAGCAGTTCTTC
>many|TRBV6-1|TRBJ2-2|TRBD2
CASRAGAGELFF
TGTGCCAGCAGGGCGGGAGCCGGGGAGCTGTTTTTT
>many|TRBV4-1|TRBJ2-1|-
CASSHSVGTNNEQFF
TGCGCCAGCAGCCACAGTGTAGGGACCAACAATGAGCAGTTCTTC
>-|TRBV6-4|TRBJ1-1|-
CASRDTDRNTEAFF
TGTGCCAGCAGAGACACGGACAGGAACACTGAAGCTTTCTTT